The 30 T cell receptor beta chains presented below share a single source sample, sequenced in a study of blood T cell repertoires in COVID-19. Sequenced by immunoSEQ multiplex PCR; TCRdb stores in-frame clones only, minus some. Counted here are about 260,000 clones, 75% to 90% occurring once; the ten biggest clones make up 3% to 3.5%. Sequenced input: PBMCs or T cells enriched from blood (not recorded which). The receptors here all came from a middle-aged woman who had been exposed to COVID-19.

To note about this clone: Other DNA sequences of this sample code for an identical CDR3. V is TRBV4-1 and J is TRBJ1-2; perhaps TRBD1 as D (6 bases). The V gene lost 1 base and the J gene lost 2 bases, with 8 bases spanning the gap. CDR3 length: 14 residues. The germline V gene encodes CDR1 MGHRA and CDR2 YSYEKL. CDR3 DNA: TGCGCCAGCAGCCAAGCAAGGGGGAACTATGGCTACACCTTC. Translated, it gives CASSQARGNYGYTF.

The table lists this clone with many counts. The V and J genes are TRBV29-1 and TRBJ2-5, with 9 bases lining up with TRBD1. The CDR3 contains 12 residues. Germline V CDR1 and CDR2: SQVTM, ANQGSEA. V lost 7 bases and J lost 1; bases outside the gene matches: 1. CDR3 coding DNA: TGCAGCGGGACAGGGGTCCAAGAGACCCAGTACTTC. Amino acid sequence: CSGTGVQETQYF.

CDR3 nucleotide sequence: TGTGCCAGCAGCCCCGGACAGGGCCAAGAGACCCAGTACTTC. Amino acid sequence: CASSPGQGQETQYF. The chain has TRBV5-4 and TRBJ2-5; TRBD1 agrees at 8 bases. The CDR3 consists of 14 residues. Germline CDR1 SGHNT, CDR2 YYREEE (reference sequence). The V segment lost 4 bases and the J segment 1 base; nucleotides outside the gene matches: 3.

The rearrangement uses TRBV10-3 and TRBJ2-5; the D gene is possibly TRBD2 (6 bases). The CDR3 consists of 14 residues. The V and J ends lost 0 bases and 5 bases respectively, with 10 bases between them. The germline V gene encodes CDR1 ENHRY and CDR2 SYGVKD. The CDR3 here is CAISESGGQETQYF. The CDR3 nucleotides are TGTGCCATCAGTGAGTCGGGAGGCCAGGAGACCCAGTACTTC.

The chain recombines TRBV4-1 with TRBJ1-2; D uncertain. Trimming removed 1 base from V and 6 bases from J, with 12 bases in between. There are 14 residues in the CDR3. Germline V gene sequence: CDR1 MGHRA, CDR2 YSYEKL. CDR3 nucleotide sequence: TGCGCCAGCAGCCAAGGTGGAGGGTTCAATGGCTACACCTTC. Encoded protein: CASSQGGGFNGYTF.

This chain links TRBV30 with TRBJ1-2; 9 nucleotides agree with TRBD1. Per germline, CDR1 GTSNPN and CDR2 SVGIG (reference sequence). Losses at the gene ends were 5 bases for V and 4 bases for J; bases not matched to a gene: 2. The CDR3 length is 12 residues. The DNA of the CDR3 is TGTGCCTGGGACAGGGGGGCCTATGGCTACACCTTC. This encodes CAWDRGAYGYTF.

This chain connects TRBV7-2 to TRBJ1-2; tentatively, D is TRBD1 (6 bases). V was trimmed by 3 bases and J by 9 bases, leaving 17 bases between them. Germline values: CDR1 SGHTA, CDR2 FQGNSA. The CDR3 is made up of 14 amino acids. The CDR3 DNA is TGTGCCAGCAGCTTTTCAACGGGAGGACAGAGCTACACCTTC. It codes for CASSFSTGGQSYTF.

V is TRBV19 and J is TRBJ2-5; D perhaps matches TRBD2 (5 bases). From germline, CDR1 is LNHDA and CDR2 SQIVND (reference sequence). V was trimmed by 0 bases and J by 5 bases, leaving 7 bases between them. There are 13 residues in the CDR3. The CDR3 DNA reads TGTGCCAGTAGTATAGAGTGGGAGGAGACCCAGTACTTC. Its protein product is CASSIEWEETQYF.

The rearrangement uses TRBV11-1 and TRBJ2-7; TRBD1 is a possible D gene (6 bases). The V and J ends lost 10 bases and 6 bases respectively, with 13 bases between them. In germline, CDR1 is SGHAT, CDR2 FQDESV (reference sequence). There are 11 residues in the CDR3. The DNA of the CDR3 is TGTGCCATACAGGGTTTCGGCGAGCAGTACTTC. Translated, it gives CAIQGFGEQYF.

The rearrangement joins TRBV19 to TRBJ1-2, with TRBD1 matching 9 bases. Germline assignment: CDR1 LNHDA and CDR2 SQIVND (reference sequence). V dropped 11 bases and J dropped 4; count of bases not matched to a gene: 11. This CDR3 comprises 14 residues. Here the CDR3 DNA reads TGTGCCGTTCTTAAGGGACAGGGCGCCTATGGCTACACCTTC. It encodes CAVLKGQGAYGYTF.

The chain employs TRBV4-2 and TRBJ2-7; 7 bases are shared with TRBD1. J gave up 5 bases and V 4 bases, and 11 bases lay outside the gene matches. The CDR3 is 15 residues long. From germline, CDR1 is LGHNA and CDR2 YNFKEQ. This chain's CDR3 is CASSPRDHRGNEQYF. CDR3 sequence (DNA): TGTGCCAGCAGCCCCAGGGATCACAGGGGAAACGAGCAGTACTTC.

V and J are TRBV7-9 and TRBJ1-5, with TRBD1 matching over 8 bases. Per the germline V gene, CDR1 is SEHNR and CDR2 is FQNEAQ (reference sequence). The V and J ends lost 5 bases and 1 base, in that order; junction bases with no gene match: 4. This CDR3 comprises 15 residues. CDR3: CASSPDRASNQPQHF. The CDR3 DNA follows: TGTGCCAGCAGCCCGGACAGGGCGAGCAATCAGCCCCAGCATTTT.

This chain connects TRBV27 to TRBJ2-3; tentative D call: TRBD1 (5 bases). Germline V gives CDR1 MNHEY, CDR2 SMNVEV (reference sequence). This CDR3 contains 15 residues. With 5 bases removed from V and 3 bases from J, the gap between germline ends came to 15 bases. The DNA for the CDR3 is TGTGCCAGCAGTACGTACGAAAGGGGAACAGATACGCAGTATTTT. Translating it yields CASSTYERGTDTQYF.

The rearrangement uses TRBV11-3 and TRBJ2-5; 11 positions agree with TRBD2. V shed 5 bases and J 4 bases; nucleotides not matched to a gene: 15. The CDR3 runs to 18 residues. The germline V gene has CDR1 SGHNT and CDR2 YENEEA. DNA of the CDR3: TGTGCCAGCAGCCTAGGGACTAGCGGAAACCTGAGGGGAGAGACCCAGTACTTC. Translated, it gives CASSLGTSGNLRGETQYF.

This rearrangement joins TRBV12-3 or TRBV12-4 to TRBJ1-2, with D tentatively TRBD1 (5 bases). This CDR3 spans 13 amino acids. Trimming cost V 0 bases and J 7 bases, with 9 bases left between them. The CDR3 nucleotides are TGTGCCAGCAGTTTAGCGCTGGGGGGTGGCTACACCTTC. Residues: CASSLALGGGYTF.

The chain links TRBV7-6 to TRBJ2-2; TRBD2 aligns across 10 bases. V dropped 1 base and J dropped 5; count of bases not matched to a gene: 4. In germline, CDR1 is SGHVS, CDR2 FNYEAQ. This CDR3 has 16 residues. The CDR3 region is CASSLDSGRKTGELFF. The CDR3, as DNA: TGTGCCAGCAGCTTAGATAGCGGGAGGAAGACCGGGGAGCTGTTTTTT.

The CDR3 spells CACREGQSTDTQYF. The CDR3 DNA reads TGTGCCTGCCGGGAGGGGCAGAGCACAGATACGCAGTATTTT. This sequence joins TRBV21-1 and TRBJ2-3; TRBD2, as called in the table, went unchecked against the DNA. TRBV21-1 is flagged as a pseudogene. This CDR3 comprises 14 residues.

This chain connects TRBV6-2 or TRBV6-3 to TRBJ2-7, with D possibly TRBD1 on 5 matching bases. V lost 0 bases to trimming and J lost 7 bases, with 16 bases between them. The germline gives CDR1 MNHEY, CDR2 SVGEGT. The CDR3 contains 15 residues. The DNA of the CDR3 is TGTGCCAGCAGTTACTCCGGCGGACAAAGTCGGGAGCAGTACGTC. Its protein is CASSYSGGQSREQYV.

The chain combines TRBV20-1 with TRBJ1-2; TRBD1 might be the D (6 bases). Trimming took 0 bases from V and 8 from J, leaving 7 bases between them. The length of the CDR3 is 11 residues. Germline-derived CDR1 and CDR2 are DFQATT and SNEGSKA (reference sequence). The CDR3 nucleotides are TGCAGTGCTAGAGAACAGGGCGGCTACACCTTC. It codes for CSAREQGGYTF.

V is TRBV4-3 and J is TRBJ1-5; D is possibly TRBD1 (6 bases). Deletions cut 0 bases from V and 1 base from J, with 7 bases between. CDR1 and CDR2 (germline): LGHNA, YSLEER. The CDR3 extends over 15 amino acids. CDR3 sequence reads: CASSQEQGSNQPQHF. The CDR3 DNA reads TGCGCCAGCAGCCAAGAACAGGGAAGCAATCAGCCCCAGCATTTT.

The J gene is TRBJ2-5, the V gene TRBV24-1, with D perhaps TRBD2 (5 bases). The CDR3 covers 14 residues. V lost 2 bases to trimming and J lost 5 bases, with 11 bases between them. Germline-derived CDR1 and CDR2 are KGHDR and SFDVKD. CDR3 residues: CATSDSEVGETQYF. The CDR3 DNA reads TGTGCCACCAGTGATTCGGAGGTGGGGGAGACCCAGTACTTC.

The rearrangement links TRBV6-5 to TRBJ2-3, with D tentatively TRBD2 (5 bases). CDR3 length: 15 amino acids. V dropped 4 bases and J dropped 0 bases, with 11 bases sitting between them. Looked up from germline, CDR1 is MNHEY and CDR2 is SVGAGI. CDR3 coding DNA: TGTGCCAGCAGTTTAGGACTGATTAGCACAGATACGCAGTATTTT. Translated, it gives CASSLGLISTDTQYF.

The chain combines TRBV28 with TRBJ1-2; 9 bases agree with TRBD1. The CDR3 is made up of 15 amino acids. J gave up 12 bases and V 10 bases, and 21 bases lay outside the gene matches. In germline, CDR1 is MDHEN, CDR2 SYDVKM. In nucleotides, the CDR3 is TGTGCCACCTTATTAGGAGACAGGGGGATAGCCGGCGACACCTTC. Amino acid sequence: CATLLGDRGIAGDTF.

The chain combines TRBV5-6 with TRBJ2-2; unclear D gene. The CDR3 covers 16 residues. Germline CDR1 and CDR2: SGHDT and YYEEEE. Trimming took off 2 bases at V and 1 base at J, with 12 bases between the two ends. The CDR3 here is CASSLRRIMNTGELFF. CDR3 nucleotides: TGTGCCAGCAGCTTACGCAGGATTATGAACACCGGGGAGCTGTTTTTT.

The chain combines TRBV29-1 with TRBJ1-5; 10 bases align to TRBD1. The junction had 9 bases not matched to a gene; V was cut back by 4 bases and J by 6 bases. Per the germline V gene, CDR1 is SQVTM and CDR2 is ANQGSEA. CDR3 size: 15 residues. Written as DNA, the CDR3 is TGCAGCGTTGTTTTTGGGACAGGGGTTCGTCAGCCCCAGCATTTT. Residues: CSVVFGTGVRQPQHF.

The V call is TRBV7-9, the J call TRBJ2-7; TRBD1 matches 8 bases. There are 15 residues in the CDR3. CDR1 is SEHNR, CDR2 FQNEAQ, per germline (reference sequence). V trimming: 5 bases; J trimming: 6 bases; junction bases outside the gene matches: 12. CDR3 nucleotides: TGTGCCAGCAGCCTCTCCGGGACAGGCCGTACCGAGCAGTACTTC. Protein product: CASSLSGTGRTEQYF.

V and J are TRBV9 and TRBJ2-2; the D is unclear. Trimming removed 4 bases at V and 0 bases at J, with 4 bases between. The CDR3 runs to 13 residues. Germline CDR1 and CDR2: SGDLS and YYNGEE. CDR3 nucleotide sequence: TGTGCCAGCAGCCCAACGAACACCGGGGAGCTGTTTTTT. Its translation is CASSPTNTGELFF.

The V gene is TRBV18, the J gene TRBJ1-1, with a possible D match to TRBD1 (5 bases). Trimming cost V 6 bases and J 5 bases, with 22 bases left between them. Germline V gene data show CDR1 as KGHSH and CDR2 as LQKENI. This CDR3 contains 16 residues. CDR3 protein: CASSQGMVGVRTEAFF. The CDR3, as DNA: TGTGCCAGCTCTCAAGGAATGGTAGGGGTCAGAACTGAAGCTTTCTTT.

The rearrangement links TRBV27 to TRBJ1-2; D unresolved. Trimming took 0 bases from V and 2 from J, leaving 7 bases between them. Germline CDR1 MNHEY, CDR2 SMNVEV (reference sequence). This CDR3 has 14 residues. In DNA, the CDR3 is TGTGCCAGCAGTTTATCTCGGGTGAACTATGGCTACACCTTC. Translating it yields CASSLSRVNYGYTF.

CDR3 bases: TGTGCCAGTAAAGGCGGTGGGGGGACTGAAGCTTTCTTT. This sequence encodes CASKGGGGTEAFF. J is TRBJ1-1 and V is TRBV19; D perhaps matches TRBD1 (5 bases). Trimming stripped 7 bases from V and 5 bases from J, with 14 bases between. The CDR3 is made up of 13 amino acids. CDR1 and CDR2 from the germline V gene are LNHDA and SQIVND (reference sequence).